These T cell receptor beta chains were read from a single sample in a study of T-cell reconstitution after alpha-beta-depleted transplantation in children. TCRdb ran MiXCR on the PCR reads and lists one entry per CDR3 protein. The table has around 450,000 distinct CDR3 sequences, roughly 44% seen once. The material was PBMCs, obtained before TCRalphabeta/CD19-depleted stem cell transplant. The origin of the receptors is a girl aged 2 to 9 with aplastic anemia, due to receive a stem cell transplant. Both conserved end residues are part of each CDR3. A D gene is named only where the DNA matches it firmly. Clone size is not always given. Where it is, it says once, few, many or a class for expanded clones.

.	TRBV5-1	TRBD1	TRBJ2-5	CASSLVSGTGETQYF	TGCGCCAGCAGCTTGGTTTCCGGGACAGGGGAGACCCAGTACTTC
.	TRBV12-3/TRBV12-4	.	TRBJ2-1	CASSHTGFDEQFF	TGTGCCAGCAGTCATACAGGGTTTGATGAGCAGTTCTTC
.	TRBV6-5	.	TRBJ2-3	CASSYSLGGTDTQYF	TGTGCCAGCAGTTACTCCTTGGGGGGAACAGATACGCAGTATTTT
many	TRBV29-1	.	TRBJ2-1	CSGSDSTLYNEQFF	TGCAGCGGTTCCGACAGTACCCTTTACAATGAGCAGTTCTTC
few	TRBV6-5	.	TRBJ2-2	CASSYRGVPSVDTGELFF	TGTGCCAGCAGTTACCGCGGAGTACCTAGTGTTGACACCGGGGAGCTGTTTTTT
.	TRBV11-3	TRBD2	TRBJ2-3	CASSLEARGGNTDTQYF	TGTGCCAGCAGCCTCGAAGCCCGCGGGGGGAACACAGATACGCAGTATTTT
.	TRBV20-1	TRBD2	TRBJ2-1	CSARDPGTSKYNEQFF	TGCAGTGCTAGAGATCCCGGGACTAGCAAATACAATGAGCAGTTCTTC
many	TRBV5-1	.	TRBJ2-1	CASRSFPTGNEQFF	TGCGCCAGCAGAAGCTTCCCCACCGGCAATGAGCAGTTCTTC
.	TRBV5-5	.	TRBJ1-2	CASSSTGGYTF	TGTGCCAGCAGCTCGACTGGGGGCTACACCTTC
.	TRBV28	.	TRBJ1-6	CASGHSPLHF	TGTGCCAGCGGACATTCACCCCTCCACTTT
.	TRBV5-1	.	TRBJ2-3	CASSLAGLGGTDTQYF	TGCGCCAGCAGCTTGGCCGGACTGGGGGGCACAGATACGCAGTATTTT
many	TRBV4-1	.	TRBJ1-3	CASSQGWGSRSGNTIYF	TGCGCCAGCAGCCAAGGCTGGGGCTCAAGGTCTGGAAACACCATATATTTT
many	TRBV7-9	.	TRBJ2-7	CASSLAGQWEQYF	TGTGCCAGCAGCTTAGCAGGACAATGGGAGCAGTACTTC
.	TRBV15	.	TRBJ2-7	CATSRDRVVDEQYF	TGTGCCACCAGCAGAGATCGGGTCGTTGACGAGCAGTACTTC
.	TRBV9	TRBD2	TRBJ2-7	CASSPAGAGGYEQYF	TGTGCCAGCAGCCCCGCGGGAGCGGGAGGGTACGAGCAGTACTTC
.	TRBV5-1	.	TRBJ2-1	CASTPLMGGQQFF	TGCGCCAGCACCCCTTTGATGGGCGGACAGCAGTTCTTC
.	TRBV7-2	.	TRBJ2-5	CASSWAGLQETQYF	TGTGCCAGCAGCTGGGCCGGACTGCAAGAGACCCAGTACTTC
once	TRBV20-1	TRBD1	TRBJ2-1	CSARVGQGSDMQFF	TGCAGTGCTAGAGTAGGACAGGGGTCAGATATGCAGTTCTTC
.	TRBV7-8	.	TRBJ2-7	CASSSAGEAEQYF	TGTGCCAGCAGCTCAGCAGGGGAGGCCGAGCAGTACTTC
many	TRBV12-3/TRBV12-4	TRBD1	TRBJ1-5	CASRRTGNQPQHF	TGTGCCAGCAGACGGACAGGGAATCAGCCCCAGCATTTT
.	TRBV5-1	.	TRBJ2-7	CASSPVRLGF	TGCGCCAGCAGCCCGGTGAGGCTGGGGTTC
many	TRBV14	.	TRBJ2-5	CASSQDRTPPGWTQYF	TGTGCCAGCAGCCAAGATCGGACGCCGCCCGGGTGGACCCAGTACTTC
.	TRBV20-1	TRBD2	TRBJ2-1	CSATGYFGTSGKLVNNEQFF	TGCAGTGCTACGGGGTATTTTGGGACTAGCGGGAAATTGGTTAACAATGAGCAGTTCTTC
once	TRBV5-1	.	TRBJ2-2	CASSLAVSTIGELFF	TGCGCCAGCAGCTTGGCGGTTTCCACCATCGGGGAGCTGTTTTTT
.	TRBV6-1	.	TRBJ2-1	CASSPLALNGLNEQFF	TGTGCCAGCTCTCCCCTGGCACTAAACGGCCTCAATGAGCAGTTCTTC
.	TRBV29-1	TRBD2	TRBJ2-1	CSVASGRASGNEQFF	TGCAGCGTTGCCAGCGGGAGGGCCTCGGGCAATGAGCAGTTCTTC
few	TRBV6-1	TRBD2	TRBJ2-3	CASTPAGRPDTQYF	TGTGCCAGCACTCCAGCGGGGAGACCAGATACGCAGTATTTT
.	TRBV15	.	TRBJ1-5	CATSRDNRAGNQPQHF	TGTGCCACCAGCAGAGACAACAGGGCTGGTAATCAGCCCCAGCATTTT
.	TRBV27	.	TRBJ2-3	CASSLARGDTDTQYF	TGTGCCAGCAGTTTGGCTAGAGGGGACACAGATACGCAGTATTTT
few	TRBV5-1	.	TRBJ1-6	CASSLGAGRSPLHF	TGCGCCAGCAGCTTGGGGGCAGGGAGATCACCCCTCCACTTT
.	TRBV4-1	.	TRBJ2-7	CASSQEAETPEQYF	TGCGCCAGCAGCCAAGAAGCCGAGACACCCGAGCAGTACTTC
few	TRBV7-3	.	TRBJ2-2	CASSLGWPAGELFF	TGTGCCAGCAGCTTAGGGTGGCCGGCCGGGGAGCTGTTTTTT
.	TRBV29-1	TRBD2	TRBJ2-1	CSVVGRGDEQFF	TGCAGCGTTGTCGGGAGGGGCGATGAGCAGTTCTTC
.	TRBV6-1	.	TRBJ2-3	CASSTPSGSDTQYF	TGTGCCAGCAGCACCCCTTCAGGCTCAGATACGCAGTATTTT
.	TRBV20-1	TRBD2	TRBJ2-1	CSASPGLANEQFF	TGCAGTGCTAGTCCGGGACTAGCCAATGAGCAGTTCTTC
.	TRBV5-1	TRBD1	TRBJ2-7	CASGSTGTGFYEQYF	TGCGCCAGCGGATCCACCGGGACAGGGTTTTACGAGCAGTACTTC
few	TRBV9	TRBD2	TRBJ2-1	CASNHGTSRPNEQFF	TGTGCCAGCAATCACGGGACTAGCAGACCCAATGAGCAGTTCTTC
.	TRBV9	TRBD2	TRBJ2-3	CASSGGRTSGDTQYF	TGTGCCAGCTCGGGGGGGAGGACTAGCGGAGATACGCAGTATTTT
many	TRBV20-1	TRBD2	TRBJ2-1	CSARGTSGATEGEQFF	TGCAGTGCTAGAGGGACTAGCGGGGCCACCGAGGGTGAGCAGTTCTTC
.	TRBV20-1	TRBD1	TRBJ1-2	CSARGGDRVSNYGYTF	TGCAGTGCTAGGGGGGGGGACAGGGTTTCTAACTATGGCTACACCTTC
.	TRBV6-1	TRBD2	TRBJ2-3	CASSLGLARSDTQYF	TGTGCCAGCAGCCTCGGACTAGCGAGGTCAGATACGCAGTATTTT
few	TRBV29-1	.	TRBJ1-2	CSVGTIYGYTF	TGCAGCGTTGGCACAATCTATGGCTACACCTTC
many	TRBV7-2	.	TRBJ2-7	CASSFWGRGTPYEQYF	TGTGCCAGCAGCTTCTGGGGGCGCGGGACACCCTACGAGCAGTACTTC
.	TRBV7-9	.	TRBJ1-3	CASSPNGQISGNTIYF	TGTGCCAGCAGCCCAAATGGACAAATCTCTGGAAACACCATATATTTT
.	TRBV6-6	.	TRBJ2-7	CASSYKTNYEQYF	TGTGCCAGCAGTTACAAGACAAACTACGAGCAGTACTTC
.	TRBV6-1	.	TRBJ2-7	CATMGRPSYEQYF	TGTGCCACCATGGGGCGGCCATCCTACGAGCAGTACTTC
.	TRBV5-5	.	TRBJ1-2	CASSRTEYGYTF	TGTGCCAGCAGCCGGACGGAGTATGGCTACACCTTC
.	TRBV27	TRBD1	TRBJ1-1	CASSAGGRNTEAFF	TGTGCCAGCAGTGCAGGGGGGCGGAACACCGAAGCTTTCTTT
.	TRBV20-1	.	TRBJ2-2	CSARVGGSTGELFF	TGCAGTGCTAGGGTTGGCGGGTCCACCGGGGAGCTGTTTTTT
.	TRBV7-2	TRBD2	TRBJ2-5	CASGPGLANQIQETQYF	TGTGCCAGCGGCCCTGGACTAGCGAATCAGATCCAAGAGACCCAGTACTTC
.	TRBV13	.	TRBJ2-7	CASSPRDSLSYEQYF	TGTGCCAGCAGCCCCCGAGACAGCCTCTCCTACGAGCAGTACTTC
few	TRBV6-1	TRBD2	TRBJ2-3	CASRTSPSPHTQYF	TGTGCCAGCAGGACTAGCCCTTCTCCGCATACGCAGTATTTT
few	TRBV20-1	TRBD1	TRBJ2-1	CSAPWDRRSYNEQFF	TGCAGTGCTCCCTGGGACAGGCGCTCCTACAATGAGCAGTTCTTC
.	TRBV20-1	TRBD1	TRBJ1-2	CSAIFRDRVSYGYTF	TGCAGTGCTATCTTCCGGGACAGGGTCAGCTATGGCTACACCTTC
few	TRBV7-2	.	TRBJ2-1	CASSPGHFADEQFF	TGTGCCAGCAGCCCGGGACATTTTGCGGATGAGCAGTTCTTC
many	TRBV4-1	TRBD1	TRBJ2-5	CASSPTTGIGETQYF	TGCGCCAGCAGCCCCACGACAGGGATTGGTGAGACCCAGTACTTC
many	TRBV5-1	TRBD1	TRBJ2-1	CASRRQGNDEQFF	TGCGCCAGCAGACGACAGGGTAACGATGAGCAGTTCTTC
many	TRBV2	TRBD1	TRBJ2-1	CASSGQGLNNEQFF	TGTGCCAGCAGCGGACAGGGGCTAAACAATGAGCAGTTCTTC
few	TRBV20-1	TRBD2	TRBJ2-4	CSARDWRGAKNIQYF	TGCAGTGCTAGAGATTGGCGGGGGGCCAAAAACATTCAGTACTTC